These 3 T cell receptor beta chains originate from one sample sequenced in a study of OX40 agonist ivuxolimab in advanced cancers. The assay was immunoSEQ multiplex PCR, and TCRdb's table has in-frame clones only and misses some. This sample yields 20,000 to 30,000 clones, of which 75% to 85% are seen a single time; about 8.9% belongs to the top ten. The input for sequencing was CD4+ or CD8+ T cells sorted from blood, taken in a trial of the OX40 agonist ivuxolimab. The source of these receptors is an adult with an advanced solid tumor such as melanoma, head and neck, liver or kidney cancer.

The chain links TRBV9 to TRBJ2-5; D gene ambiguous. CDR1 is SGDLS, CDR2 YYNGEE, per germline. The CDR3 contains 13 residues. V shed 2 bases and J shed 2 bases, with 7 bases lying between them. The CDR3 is CASSVSSQETQYF. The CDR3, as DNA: TGTGCCAGCAGCGTCAGTTCACAAGAGACCCAGTACTTC.

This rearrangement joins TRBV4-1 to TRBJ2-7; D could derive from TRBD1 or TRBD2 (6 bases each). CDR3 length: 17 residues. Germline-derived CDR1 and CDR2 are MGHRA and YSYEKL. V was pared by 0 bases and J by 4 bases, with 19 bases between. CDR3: CASSQDLEQGGAYEQYF. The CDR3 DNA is TGCGCCAGCAGCCAAGATCTAGAACAGGGAGGAGCGTACGAGCAGTACTTC.

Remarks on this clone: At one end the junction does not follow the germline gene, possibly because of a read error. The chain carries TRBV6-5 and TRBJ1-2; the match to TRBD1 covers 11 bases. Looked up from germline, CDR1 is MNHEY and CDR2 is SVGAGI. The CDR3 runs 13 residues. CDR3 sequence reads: CASSAGQGAYSSF. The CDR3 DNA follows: TGTGCCAGCAGTGCTGGACAGGGGGCCTATTCAAGCTTC.